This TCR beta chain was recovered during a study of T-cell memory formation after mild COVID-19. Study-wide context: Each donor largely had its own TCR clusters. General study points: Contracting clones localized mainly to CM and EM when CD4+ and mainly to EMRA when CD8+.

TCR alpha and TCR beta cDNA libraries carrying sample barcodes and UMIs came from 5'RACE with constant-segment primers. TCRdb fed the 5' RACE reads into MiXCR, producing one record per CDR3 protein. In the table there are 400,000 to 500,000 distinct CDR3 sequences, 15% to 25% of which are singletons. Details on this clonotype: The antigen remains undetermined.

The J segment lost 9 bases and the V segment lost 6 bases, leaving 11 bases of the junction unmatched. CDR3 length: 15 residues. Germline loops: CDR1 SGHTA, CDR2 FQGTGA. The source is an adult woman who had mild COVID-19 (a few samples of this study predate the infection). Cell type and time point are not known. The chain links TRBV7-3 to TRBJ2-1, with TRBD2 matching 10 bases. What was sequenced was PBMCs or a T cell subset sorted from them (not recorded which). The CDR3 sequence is CASSPLAGAVGEQFF. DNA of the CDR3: TGTGCCAGCAGTCCCCTAGCGGGAGCTGTCGGTGAGCAGTTCTTC.